This T cell receptor beta chain was documented in a study of cytomegalovirus exposure and HLA in healthy donors. Researchers ran the PCR with 60 Vbeta and 13 Jbeta primers. Data came from immunoSEQ multiplex PCR; TCRdb stores just in-frame clones and leaves some out. In total, the table holds about 190,000 clones. A note on this clone: Its antigen is still unknown.

Trimming shortened V by 5 bases and J by 2 bases, and 6 bases separated the two germline ends. Germline-derived CDR1 and CDR2 are MDHEN and SYDVKM. The CDR3 loop spans 12 amino acids. Study results and caveats: Most CMV-associated TCR beta chains were later found to appear HLA-restricted.

The source material was PBMCs. The rearrangement uses TRBV28 and TRBJ1-2; D gene ambiguous. This receptor was obtained from a man aged 25-45 years in good health and CMV-seronegative. The CDR3 sequence is CASSQKNYGYTF. CDR3 in DNA: TGTGCCAGCAGTCAAAAAAACTATGGCTACACCTTC.